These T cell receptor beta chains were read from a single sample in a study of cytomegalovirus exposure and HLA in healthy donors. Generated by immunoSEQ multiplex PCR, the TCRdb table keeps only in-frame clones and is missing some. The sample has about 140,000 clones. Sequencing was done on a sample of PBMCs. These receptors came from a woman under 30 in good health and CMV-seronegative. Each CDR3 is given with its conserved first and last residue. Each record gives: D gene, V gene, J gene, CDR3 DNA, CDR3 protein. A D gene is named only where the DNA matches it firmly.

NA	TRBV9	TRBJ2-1	TGTGCCAGCAACCCGACTCCTTACAATGAGCAGTTCTTC	CASNPTPYNEQFF
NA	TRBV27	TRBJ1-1	TGTGCCAGCAGTTTATTTGGCAATAGGGGAAACACTGAAGCTTTCTTT	CASSLFGNRGNTEAFF
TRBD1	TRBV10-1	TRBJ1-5	TGCGCCAGCAGTGGACCGACAGGGATGAGCAATCAGCCCCAGCATTTT	CASSGPTGMSNQPQHF
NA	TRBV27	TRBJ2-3	TGTGCCAGCAGTTTATCGGTCGGGAGCACAGATACGCAGTATTTT	CASSLSVGSTDTQYF
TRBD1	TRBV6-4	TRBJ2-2	TGTGCCAGCAGTCAAACCGGGACAGGGGGCTCCGGGGAGCTGTTTTTT	CASSQTGTGGSGELFF
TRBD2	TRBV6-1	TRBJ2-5	TGTGCCAGCAGTGAAACGGCGGGAGAGGGGTGGGAGACCCAGTACTTC	CASSETAGEGWETQYF
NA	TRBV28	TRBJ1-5	TGTGCCAGCAGTTTGCAGGATTTGTATAGCAATCAGCCCCAGCATTTT	CASSLQDLYSNQPQHF
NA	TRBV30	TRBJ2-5	TGTGCCTGGAGTTTTCGACAGGTGGAGACCCAGTACTTC	CAWSFRQVETQYF
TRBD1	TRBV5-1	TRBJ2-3	TGCGCCAGCAGTTCTAACCCGTCAGGGGGCATGGCCACAGATACGCAGTATTTT	CASSSNPSGGMATDTQYF
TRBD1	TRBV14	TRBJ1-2	TGTGCCAGCAGCCAAGACCAGGGGGCGGGCTATGGCTACACCTTC	CASSQDQGAGYGYTF
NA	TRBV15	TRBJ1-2	TGTGCCACCAGCAGAGATTGGGGACCGGGGGTCTCGTATGGCTACACCTTC	CATSRDWGPGVSYGYTF
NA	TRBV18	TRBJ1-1	TGTGCCAGCTCACGAGACCCCTGGACAGACAAGAACACTGAAGCTTTCTTT	CASSRDPWTDKNTEAFF
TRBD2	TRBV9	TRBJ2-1	TGTGCCAGCAGCGTAGTCCCTGATGGGAGGGCAGCTGAGCAGTTCTTC	CASSVVPDGRAAEQFF
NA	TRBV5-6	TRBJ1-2	TGTGCCAGCAGCTTGTCGGGGGAGGGGAACTATGGCTACACCTTC	CASSLSGEGNYGYTF
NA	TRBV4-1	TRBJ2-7	TGCGCCAGCAGCCAAGAAGGTAGCCTCTCCTACGAGCAGTACTTC	CASSQEGSLSYEQYF
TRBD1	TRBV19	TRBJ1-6	TGTGCCAGTAGTCAGGGACAGGGAGGGTCTTCACCCCTCCACTTT	CASSQGQGGSSPLHF
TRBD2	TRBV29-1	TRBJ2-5	TGCAGCGTAGGTGGGGGGGAAGGGACCCAGTACTTC	CSVGGGEGTQYF
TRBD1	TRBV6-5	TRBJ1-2	TGTGCCAGCAGTTACTCGGGACAGGGGGAATACACCTTC	CASSYSGQGEYTF
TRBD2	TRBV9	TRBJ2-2	TGTGCCAGCGGGCGGGAGCCGCACACCGGGGAGCTGTTTTTT	CASGREPHTGELFF
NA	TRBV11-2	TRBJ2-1	TGTGCCAGCAGTCATACAGGGACCAATGAGCAGTTCTTC	CASSHTGTNEQFF
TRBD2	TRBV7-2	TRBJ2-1	TGTGCCAGCAGCTCCCAACTAGCGGCAGGAGGGGGTGAGCAGTTCTTC	CASSSQLAAGGGEQFF
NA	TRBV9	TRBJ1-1	TGTGCCAGCAGCCCCGGATGGGGAGACACTGAAGCTTTCTTT	CASSPGWGDTEAFF
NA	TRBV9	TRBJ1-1	TGTGCCAGCAGCGTCAGGGTGGGCACTGAAGCTTTCTTT	CASSVRVGTEAFF
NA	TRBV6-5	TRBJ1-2	TGTGCCAGCAGGGACCAGGGGAACTATGGCTACACCTTC	CASRDQGNYGYTF
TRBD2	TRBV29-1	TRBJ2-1	TGCAGCGTTCTCGGACTAGTCTACAATGAGCAGTTCTTC	CSVLGLVYNEQFF
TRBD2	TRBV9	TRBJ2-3	TGTGCCAGCGGGGGCCTAGCGGGAGCAGATACGCAGTATTTT	CASGGLAGADTQYF
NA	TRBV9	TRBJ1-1	TGTGCCAGTACGGAGGGGACCGGCACTGAAGCTTTCTTT	CASTEGTGTEAFF